What follows are 12 T cell receptor beta chains derived from one specimen sequenced in a study of cytomegalovirus exposure and HLA in healthy donors. The primer mix had 60 Vbeta and 13 Jbeta primers. Some clones are missing from TCRdb's copy, which holds only in-frame ones; the method was immunoSEQ multiplex PCR. The data contain under 200,000 clones, roughly 80% of them singletons. The source material was PBMCs. These TCRs come from a male donor in good health and CMV-seropositive.

In DNA, the CDR3 is TGTGCCAGCAGCCCAAAGTCGGGACAGGGAACTGAAGCTTTCTTT. Its protein product is CASSPKSGQGTEAFF. The rearrangement links TRBV6-1 to TRBJ1-1; the match to TRBD1 covers 9 bases. There are 15 residues in the CDR3. Trimming removed 6 bases from V and 5 bases from J; junction bases left unmatched: 10. Germline CDR1 and CDR2: MNHNS and SASEGT.

This chain joins TRBV27 and TRBJ2-5; 7 bases map to TRBD2. The end of the DNA fits TRBJ2-7 better, so the J call may be wrong. Germline-derived CDR1 and CDR2 are MNHEY and SMNVEV (reference sequence). This CDR3 is 12 amino acids long. The CDR3 bases are TGTGCCAGCAGTTTTTTAGCGGGCGAGCAGTACTTC. It specifies CASSFLAGEQYF.

The CDR3 protein is CASSSGTGDGDTQYF. The CDR3, as DNA: TGCGCCAGCAGCTCCGGGACAGGGGATGGAGATACGCAGTATTTT. The gene calls are TRBV5-1 and TRBJ2-3, with 10 bases lining up with TRBD1. The V segment lost 3 bases and the J segment 5 bases; nucleotides outside the gene matches: 6. This CDR3 region has 15 residues. Germline CDR1 is SGHRS and CDR2 is YFSETQ.

The V gene is TRBV7-2, the J gene TRBJ1-2; 9 bases agree with TRBD1. V shed 5 bases and J 8 bases; nucleotides not matched to a gene: 6. Germline V lookup: CDR1 SGHTA, CDR2 FQGNSA. The CDR3 totals 13 residues. CDR3 in amino acids: CASSAGQGRGYTF. The CDR3 DNA follows: TGTGCCAGCAGCGCGGGACAGGGAAGAGGCTACACCTTC.

The rearrangement links TRBV7-9 to TRBJ2-2, with 9 nucleotides matching TRBD2. After removal of 3 bases from V and 10 bases from J, the junction contained 9 bases not matched to a gene. The CDR3 is 15 residues long. The V gene's germline CDR1 is SEHNR and CDR2 FQNEAQ (reference sequence). The CDR3 spells CASSFNSGSLAELFF. CDR3 DNA: TGTGCCAGCAGCTTTAATAGCGGGAGCCTCGCGGAGCTGTTTTTT.

The chain is built from TRBV18 and TRBJ1-5; D is possibly TRBD1 (6 bases). The CDR3 is 16 residues long. Germline V gene data show CDR1 as KGHSH and CDR2 as LQKENI. The V gene lost 4 bases and the J gene lost 1 base, with 14 bases spanning the gap. The CDR3 here is CASSLTIQGSNQPQHF. The CDR3 coding sequence is TGTGCCAGCTCACTGACCATACAGGGAAGCAATCAGCCCCAGCATTTT.

This clone occurred once. The chain combines TRBV27 with TRBJ2-7; D may be TRBD1 (5 bases). Germline CDR1 reads MNHEY; CDR2 reads SMNVEV (reference sequence). The CDR3 has 12 residues. V was shortened by 11 bases and J by 0 bases, with 11 bases between the two germline ends. The CDR3 sequence is CAVRDPSYEQYF. DNA for the CDR3: TGTGCCGTCAGGGATCCCTCCTACGAGCAGTACTTC.

J is TRBJ2-5 and V is TRBV25-1, with unresolved D. Between the trimmed V and J ends, which lost 5 bases and 2 bases, there was a span of 9 bases. The CDR3 runs to 13 residues. CDR1 and CDR2 from the germline V gene are MGHDK and SYGVNS. The CDR3 protein is CASSPQVQETQYF. The DNA for the CDR3 is TGTGCCAGCAGTCCTCAGGTACAAGAGACCCAGTACTTC.

V is TRBV9 and J is TRBJ1-2; tentative D call: TRBD1 (5 bases). Germline CDR1 reads SGDLS; CDR2 reads YYNGEE. Trimming cost V 0 bases and J 4 bases, with 10 bases left between them. The CDR3 has 14 residues. The CDR3 here is CASSVDGGSYGYTF. The CDR3 DNA follows: TGTGCCAGCAGCGTAGACGGGGGAAGCTATGGCTACACCTTC. The entire variable domain, with the rest obtained from reference TRBV9 and TRBJ1-2, is as follows: DSGVTQTPKHLITATGQRVTLRCSPRSGDLSVYWYQQSLDQGLQFLIQYYNGEERAKGNILERFSAQQFPDLHSELNLSSLELGDSALYFCASSVDGGSYGYTFGSGTRLTVV.

The rearrangement joins TRBV27 to TRBJ1-2; the match to TRBD1 covers 8 bases. Germline assignment: CDR1 MNHEY and CDR2 SMNVEV (reference sequence). Trimming at V came to 6 bases and at J to 1 base, leaving 13 bases not matched to a gene. CDR3 length: 17 residues. CDR3 loop: CASSRFGRGPNNYGYTF. DNA for the CDR3: TGTGCCAGCAGCCGCTTTGGCAGGGGGCCGAATAACTATGGCTACACCTTC.

This clone was recorded only once. The gene calls are TRBV7-2 and TRBJ2-7; TRBD1 aligns across 8 bases. Germline CDR1 reads SGHTA; CDR2 reads FQGNSA. The trim removed 2 bases at V and 3 bases at J, leaving 6 bases unmatched. The CDR3 totals 15 residues. This CDR3 is CASSLLRDRHYEQYF. CDR3 bases: TGTGCCAGCAGCTTACTCCGGGACAGGCACTACGAGCAGTACTTC.

This chain links TRBV10-3 with TRBJ1-6; D is perhaps TRBD1 (5 bases). CDR1 and CDR2 from the germline V gene are ENHRY and SYGVKD. The CDR3 is 13 amino acids. With 7 bases removed from V and 9 bases from J, the gap between germline ends came to 13 bases. CDR3 in amino acids: CAITREGGSPLHF. CDR3 in DNA: TGTGCCATCACCAGGGAGGGAGGTTCACCCCTCCACTTT.